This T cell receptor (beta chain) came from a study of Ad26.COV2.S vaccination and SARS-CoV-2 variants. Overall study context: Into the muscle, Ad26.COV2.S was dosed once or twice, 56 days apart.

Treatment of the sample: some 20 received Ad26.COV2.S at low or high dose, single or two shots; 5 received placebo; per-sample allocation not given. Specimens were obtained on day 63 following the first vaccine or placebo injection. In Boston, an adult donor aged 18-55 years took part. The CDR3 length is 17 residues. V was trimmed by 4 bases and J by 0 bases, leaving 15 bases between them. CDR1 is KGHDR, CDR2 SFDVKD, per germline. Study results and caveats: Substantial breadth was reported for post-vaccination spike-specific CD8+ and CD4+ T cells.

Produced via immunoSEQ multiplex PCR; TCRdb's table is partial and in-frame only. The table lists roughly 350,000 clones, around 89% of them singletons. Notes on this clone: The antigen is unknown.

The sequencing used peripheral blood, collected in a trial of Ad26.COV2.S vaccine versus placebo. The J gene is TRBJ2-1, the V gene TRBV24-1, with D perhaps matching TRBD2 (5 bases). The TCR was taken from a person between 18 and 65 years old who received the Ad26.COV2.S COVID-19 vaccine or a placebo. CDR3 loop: CATSDRQRSSSYNEQFF. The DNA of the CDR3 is TGTGCCACCAGTGACCGCCAGCGGTCCAGCTCCTACAATGAGCAGTTCTTC.